What follows describes a single TCR beta chain. TCRdb's table, derived via immunoSEQ multiplex PCR, lists solely in-frame clones and lacks some. This repertoire shows roughly 1,000,000 clones, approximately 80% found once; its top ten account for 0.4% to 0.55%. Splitting the CD4+ cells yielded a CD45RA+ naive subset and a CD45RA-negative memory subset. The data derive from a study of shared clonotypes between healthy human individuals. This CDR3 has 17 residues. Per the germline V gene, CDR1 is SGHTA and CDR2 is FQGNSA. V trimming: 3 bases; J trimming: 2 bases; junction bases outside the gene matches: 3.

Sample: memory CD4+ T cells from PBMCs. Subset here: CD45RA-negative fraction. The clonotype was recovered from a man aged 18 to 35 in good health. Some clones in this sample may be carry-over from other donors' samples. The chain employs TRBV7-2 and TRBJ2-3, with 15 nucleotides matching TRBD2. The CDR3 DNA reads TGTGCCAGCAGCTTGGGACTAGCGGGGGGACTCACAGATACGCAGTATTTT. Translated, it gives CASSLGLAGGLTDTQYF.